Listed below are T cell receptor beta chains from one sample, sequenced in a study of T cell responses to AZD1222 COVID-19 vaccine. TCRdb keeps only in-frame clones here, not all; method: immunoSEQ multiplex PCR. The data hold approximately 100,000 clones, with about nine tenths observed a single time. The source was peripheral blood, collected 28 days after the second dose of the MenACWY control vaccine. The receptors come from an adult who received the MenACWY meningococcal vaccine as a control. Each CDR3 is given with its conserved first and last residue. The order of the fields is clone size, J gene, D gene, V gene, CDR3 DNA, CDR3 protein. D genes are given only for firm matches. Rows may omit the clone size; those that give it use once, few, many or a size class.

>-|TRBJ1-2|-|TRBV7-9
TGTGCCAGCAGCTTACAGGAGAACTATGGCTACACCTTC
CASSLQENYGYTF
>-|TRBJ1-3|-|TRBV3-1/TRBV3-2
TGTGCCAGCAGCCATAACTCCGGGGGGTTAAGCTCTGGAAACACCATATATTTT
CASSHNSGGLSSGNTIYF
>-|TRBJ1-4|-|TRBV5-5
TGTGCCAGCAGCTCACGGGCGGGGGTAACTAATGAAAAACTGTTTTTT
CASSSRAGVTNEKLFF
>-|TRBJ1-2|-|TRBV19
TGTGCCAGTACCTTCGAAGGCGGGGACCTCTATGGCTACACCTTC
CASTFEGGDLYGYTF
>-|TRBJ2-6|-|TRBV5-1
TGCGCCAGCAGCTCTCGACAGTCTGGGGCCAACGTCCTGACTTTC
CASSSRQSGANVLTF
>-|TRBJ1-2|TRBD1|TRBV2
TGTGCCAGCAGGATCCAGGGGGTTGGGTACTATGGCTACACCTTC
CASRIQGVGYYGYTF
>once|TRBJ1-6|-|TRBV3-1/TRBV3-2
TGTGCCAGCAGCCTGGGGTCGGATGGAAATTCACCCCTCCACTTT
CASSLGSDGNSPLHF
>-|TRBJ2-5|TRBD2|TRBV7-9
TGTGCCAGCAGCTTAACGACAAGCGGGGGGTACCAAGAGACCCAGTACTTC
CASSLTTSGGYQETQYF
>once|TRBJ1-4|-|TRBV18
TGTGCCAGCTCACCATTCGAGACACCCAATGAAAAACTGTTTTTT
CASSPFETPNEKLFF
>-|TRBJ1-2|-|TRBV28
TGTGCCAGCAGTTTGGTGGGTCGGGGCTACACCTTC
CASSLVGRGYTF
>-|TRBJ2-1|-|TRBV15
TGTGCCACCAGCAGAGCCTTGGACAGCCTAGTAAGCTCCTACAATGAGCAGTTCTTC
CATSRALDSLVSSYNEQFF
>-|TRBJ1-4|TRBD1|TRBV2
TGTGCCAGCAGTCCGACAGGGTATGGTGAAAAACTGTTTTTT
CASSPTGYGEKLFF
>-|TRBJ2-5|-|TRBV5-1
TGCGCCAGCAGTCCAGGGCCTGGAGAGACCCAGTACTTC
CASSPGPGETQYF
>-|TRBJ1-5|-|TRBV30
TGTGCCTGGAGTCGCGCGGGGGAGTGGGGCAATCAGCCCCAGCATTTT
CAWSRAGEWGNQPQHF
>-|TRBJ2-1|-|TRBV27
TGTGCCAGCAGTCCAAGGGACGTCTTGGGAAATGAGCAGTTCTTC
CASSPRDVLGNEQFF
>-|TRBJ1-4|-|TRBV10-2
TGCGCCAGCAGTGATCCCCCCTCAGGGAGTCCCTATGAAAAACTGTTTTTT
CASSDPPSGSPYEKLFF
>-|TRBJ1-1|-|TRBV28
TGTGCCAGCAGTTTAGTCCCGATGAACACTGAAGCTTTCTTT
CASSLVPMNTEAFF
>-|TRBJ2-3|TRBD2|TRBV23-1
TGCGCCAGCACCCATGTATTACCTTGGGCGGTCAGAGCGGGGTCCACAGATACGCAGTATTTT
CASTHVLPWAVRAGSTDTQYF
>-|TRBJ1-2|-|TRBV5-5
TGTGCCAGCAGCTTGGGTCGGGACACCCACCGAGATAACTATGGCTACACCTTC
CASSLGRDTHRDNYGYTF
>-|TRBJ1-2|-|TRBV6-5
TGTGCCAGCATGCCCAGCATGATAAACTATGGCTACACCTTC
CASMPSMINYGYTF
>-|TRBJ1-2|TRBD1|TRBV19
TGTGCCAGTAGTAGGACACCCGACAGGGCCTCGGGCTACACCTTC
CASSRTPDRASGYTF
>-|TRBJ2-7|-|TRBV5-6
TGTGCCAGCAGCTTGGGCAGGGCCTCCTACGAGCAGTACTTC
CASSLGRASYEQYF